The rows below give T cell receptor beta chains drawn from one sample of a study of CXCR3-negative and CXCR3-positive naive CD8 T cells. TCRdb re-called the 5' RACE reads and shows each CDR3 protein once, DNA omitted. The sample has over 70,000 distinct CDR3 sequences, and its top ten clones hold roughly 0.8%. Sequencing was done on a sample of naive CXCR3+ CD8+ T cells from blood. The receptors come from a human donor in good health. Some clones in this sample may be carry-over from other donors' samples. CDR3s include the opening cysteine and the closing phenylalanine or tryptophan.

TRBV7-6,TRBJ2-1,CASSLQEAGGYNEQFF
TRBV7-9,TRBJ1-1,CASSLRQHTEAFF
TRBV29-1,TRBJ2-5,CSVEGRAQETQYF
TRBV29-1,TRBJ2-7,CSVPVDRVGGEQYF
TRBV24-1,TRBJ2-1,CATSDSIGYEGQFF
TRBV6-2/TRBV6-3,TRBJ1-1,CASSYYSLGRSNTEAFF
TRBV9,TRBJ2-7,CASSVDMRAYEQYF
TRBV5-4,TRBJ2-1,CASSLDLRQEEFF
TRBV4-1,TRBJ1-1,CASSQSLQGGNTEAFF
TRBV2,TRBJ2-1,CASSESAGSSNEQFF
TRBV12-3/TRBV12-4,TRBJ1-4,CASSLGLSEKLFF
TRBV27,TRBJ2-3,CASGLSGGAPDTQYF
TRBV29-1,TRBJ2-5,CSVPGLAGAEETQYF
TRBV19,TRBJ1-4,CASTDYATNEKLFF
TRBV29-1,TRBJ1-6,CSAFLGDGSPLHF
TRBV28,TRBJ2-3,CASSLSSGRTDTQYF
TRBV14,TRBJ2-3,CASSQVGQELGYF
TRBV20-1,TRBJ2-7,CSARDLGLDSYEQYF
TRBV12-3/TRBV12-4,TRBJ2-7,CASSSTEDSYEQYF
TRBV4-3,TRBJ2-2,CASSLDRVEVNTGELFF
TRBV4-3,TRBJ2-5,CASSRSPGPQETQYF
TRBV2,TRBJ1-3,CASSTDSGNTIYF
TRBV12-3/TRBV12-4,TRBJ2-3,CASSPPPGLTDTQYF
TRBV5-1,TRBJ2-1,CASSWTGGNEQFF
TRBV7-9,TRBJ1-6,CASSLSLDSPLHF
TRBV7-9,TRBJ2-1,CASSFVREHNEQFF
TRBV11-2,TRBJ2-7,CASSLSLGNVYEQYF
TRBV19,TRBJ1-5,CASTGGNQPQHF
TRBV7-9,TRBJ2-7,CASSSPSADASYEQYF
TRBV15,TRBJ2-1,CATSPTSFPGDEQFF
TRBV27,TRBJ1-4,CASKPINEKLFF
TRBV5-5,TRBJ2-7,CASSLTGVTYEQYF
TRBV15,TRBJ1-4,CATSREGLGEKLFF
TRBV12-3/TRBV12-4,TRBJ1-1,CASSYGMNTEAFF
TRBV6-2/TRBV6-3,TRBJ1-5,CASTDKGTGTYQPQHF
TRBV28,TRBJ2-7,CASSSFRDLRGYEQYF
TRBV15,TRBJ2-7,CATSRDRSSYEQYF
TRBV20-1,TRBJ1-2,CSARTGTNYGYTF
TRBV4-3,TRBJ2-1,CASSPDLRSGQFF
TRBV28,TRBJ2-7,CASSQSQGIQDEQYF
TRBV25-1,TRBJ2-3,CASSELSGGETDTQYF
TRBV28,TRBJ1-5,CASSLLGGGQPQHF
TRBV15,TRBJ2-5,CATSRELAAQETQYF
TRBV15,TRBJ2-7,CATSRRQGPTYEQHF
TRBV7-3,TRBJ2-7,CASSLTGPGGEQYF
TRBV28,TRBJ2-7,CASTVSGEQYF
TRBV28,TRBJ2-1,CASSPPTGEGEQFF